Listed below are T cell receptor beta chains from one sample, sequenced in a study of cytomegalovirus exposure and HLA in healthy donors. Sequencing was performed with immunoSEQ multiplex PCR; in TCRdb, only in-frame clones are kept and a portion is missing. The sample has 150,000 to 200,000 clones, around 78% seen once. Sequencing input: PBMCs. The receptors were sampled from a woman between 40 and 55 years old in good health and CMV-seronegative. CDR3s include the opening cysteine and the closing phenylalanine or tryptophan. A D gene is named only where the DNA matches it firmly. Clone size, where shown, is once, few, many, or a class for clones that have expanded.

abundance: -; d_gene: -; j_gene: TRBJ2-2; v_gene: TRBV5-1; len: 15; CDR3nt: TGCGCCAGCAGCTTGGTTGCAGGGGGGCCCGGGGAGCTGTTTTTT; CDR3aa: CASSLVAGGPGELFF
abundance: few; d_gene: -; j_gene: TRBJ1-1; v_gene: TRBV5-1; len: 15; CDR3nt: TGCGCCAGCAGCTTGGACCCGCACATGAACACTGAAGCTTTCTTT; CDR3aa: CASSLDPHMNTEAFF
abundance: -; d_gene: -; j_gene: TRBJ2-7; v_gene: TRBV5-1; len: 13; CDR3nt: TGCGCCAGCAGCTTGGACAGCTTTTACGAGCAGTACTTC; CDR3aa: CASSLDSFYEQYF
abundance: -; d_gene: TRBD1; j_gene: TRBJ1-6; v_gene: TRBV19; len: 14; CDR3nt: TGTGCCAGTAGTTCGGGACAGAGGAATTCACCCCTCCACTTT; CDR3aa: CASSSGQRNSPLHF
abundance: -; d_gene: -; j_gene: TRBJ2-6; v_gene: TRBV7-9; len: 16; CDR3nt: TGTGCCAGCAGCTTCCTCCGTCCCTCTGGGGCCAACGTCCTGACTTTC; CDR3aa: CASSFLRPSGANVLTF
abundance: -; d_gene: TRBD1; j_gene: TRBJ2-3; v_gene: TRBV2; len: 14; CDR3nt: TGTGCCAGCATTGAGGGGGCAGGCACAGATACGCAGTATTTT; CDR3aa: CASIEGAGTDTQYF
abundance: -; d_gene: TRBD2; j_gene: TRBJ2-1; v_gene: TRBV5-4; len: 15; CDR3nt: TGTGCCAGCAGCACCCGGGGGGTCTCCTACAATGAGCAGTTCTTC; CDR3aa: CASSTRGVSYNEQFF
abundance: -; d_gene: -; j_gene: TRBJ1-2; v_gene: TRBV6-6; len: 14; CDR3nt: TGTGCCAGCAGTTTTACGGGGGCTAACTATGGCTACACCTTC; CDR3aa: CASSFTGANYGYTF
abundance: -; d_gene: -; j_gene: TRBJ2-7; v_gene: TRBV6-5; len: 15; CDR3nt: TGTGCCAGCAGTTCTCAGGGGTTATTGGGCTACGAGCAGTACTTC; CDR3aa: CASSSQGLLGYEQYF
abundance: once; d_gene: TRBD1; j_gene: TRBJ1-2; v_gene: TRBV27; len: 13; CDR3nt: TGTGCCAGCAGTGCCAGGGGGATCTATGGCTACACCTTC; CDR3aa: CASSARGIYGYTF
abundance: few; d_gene: TRBD1; j_gene: TRBJ2-3; v_gene: TRBV7-9; len: 15; CDR3nt: TGTGCCAGCAGCTTCAGACAGGGCCGCACAGATACGCAGTATTTT; CDR3aa: CASSFRQGRTDTQYF
abundance: -; d_gene: -; j_gene: TRBJ2-1; v_gene: TRBV4-1; len: 17; CDR3nt: TGCGCCAGCAGCCAAGATAAGAGGGGGGGCTCCTACAATGAGCAGTTCTTC; CDR3aa: CASSQDKRGGSYNEQFF
abundance: -; d_gene: TRBD1; j_gene: TRBJ2-5; v_gene: TRBV15; len: 18; CDR3nt: TGTGCCACCAGCAGAGATCAATTGCAGGGGGCTCCCCAAGAGACCCAGTACTTC; CDR3aa: CATSRDQLQGAPQETQYF
abundance: -; d_gene: TRBD1; j_gene: TRBJ1-4; v_gene: TRBV7-9; len: 18; CDR3nt: TGTGCCAGCAGCTCCCCCCCGGGACAGGGAACAACTAATGAAAAACTGTTTTTT; CDR3aa: CASSSPPGQGTTNEKLFF